A selection of T cell receptor beta chains follows, all from one sample in a study of response to subunit inactivated influenza vaccine. Each CDR3 protein is one row after TCRdb ran MiXCR on the RT-PCR reads. This table has about 650,000 distinct CDR3 sequences, more than 15% appearing once. The starting material was PBMCs from blood, obtained approximately 13 days after vaccination. The receptors were gathered from a man between 45 and 60 years old who received an inactivated influenza vaccine. The CDR3 runs from the conserved cysteine through the conserved F or W. A D gene is named only where the DNA matches it firmly. The size field is filled for only some rows; it gives once, few, many or a size class.

D gene	clone size	J gene	CDR3 length	V gene	CDR3 protein	CDR3 DNA
TRBD1	few	TRBJ1-2	14	TRBV6-1	CASSAGGANYGYTF	TGTGCCAGCAGTGCAGGGGGAGCTAACTATGGCTACACCTTC
TRBD1	few	TRBJ1-2	15	TRBV24-1	CATTEPGTGGNGYTF	TGTGCCACCACTGAACCCGGGACAGGGGGGAATGGCTACACCTTC
TRBD1	few	TRBJ2-1	13	TRBV20-1	CSAAGTGRSEQFF	TGCAGTGCAGCCGGGACAGGGCGCAGTGAGCAGTTCTTC
-	-	TRBJ2-3	14	TRBV7-2	CASSLDRLADTQYF	TGTGCCAGCAGCTTAGATCGCTTGGCAGATACGCAGTATTTT
-	many	TRBJ1-3	14	TRBV12-3/TRBV12-4	CASSDNTSGNTIYF	TGTGCCAGCAGTGATAATACCTCTGGAAACACCATATATTTT
TRBD2	-	TRBJ2-5	16	TRBV9	CASSVGPAGGAETQYF	TGTGCCAGCAGCGTAGGTCCAGCGGGAGGCGCAGAGACCCAGTACTTC
TRBD1	few	TRBJ1-4	15	TRBV7-2	CASSLEGAGNEKLFF	TGTGCCAGCAGCTTAGAGGGGGCCGGTAATGAAAAACTGTTTTTT
-	many	TRBJ2-6	16	TRBV5-1	CASSLGSGSGANVLTF	TGCGCCAGCAGCTTAGGTTCAGGCTCTGGGGCCAACGTCCTGACTTTC
-	few	TRBJ1-2	12	TRBV2	CARRGGTDGYTF	TGTGCCAGGCGGGGGGGGACTGATGGCTACACCTTC
-	few	TRBJ1-2	13	TRBV18	CASSPEGDYGYTF	TGTGCCAGCTCACCTGAGGGGGACTATGGCTACACCTTC
TRBD2	-	TRBJ2-3	16	TRBV6-2/TRBV6-3	CASSYSGGASQDTQYF	TGTGCCAGCAGCTATAGCGGGGGGGCCTCTCAAGATACGCAGTATTTT
TRBD2	-	TRBJ2-2	18	TRBV3-1	CASSQDFLGGTNTGELFF	TGTGCCAGCAGCCAAGATTTCCTCGGGGGGACGAACACCGGGGAGCTGTTTTTT
TRBD2	few	TRBJ2-1	15	TRBV20-1	CSAGRSGGASYEQFF	TGCAGTGCCGGCCGTAGCGGGGGGGCCTCGTATGAGCAGTTCTTC
TRBD2	-	TRBJ2-6	17	TRBV12-3/TRBV12-4	CASSLLAGGPGANVLTF	TGTGCCAGCAGCCTACTAGCGGGAGGGCCTGGGGCCAACGTCCTGACTTTC
-	few	TRBJ2-3	14	TRBV9	CASSVVGNTDTQYF	TGTGCCAGCAGCGTAGTAGGGAACACAGATACGCAGTATTTT
TRBD2	few	TRBJ2-3	17	TRBV7-9	CASSPSPGTSVTDTQYF	TGTGCCAGCAGCCCCTCACCCGGGACTAGCGTTACAGATACGCAGTATTTT
-	-	TRBJ1-5	14	TRBV12-3/TRBV12-4	CASSFSTHNQPQHF	TGTGCCAGCAGTTTCTCCACTCACAATCAGCCCCAGCATTTT
TRBD1	-	TRBJ1-6	21	TRBV7-2	CASSPKWLTGGNRSYNSPLHF	TGTGCCAGCAGCCCCAAGTGGTTGACAGGGGGGAATCGCTCCTATAATTCACCCCTCCACTTT
-	-	TRBJ1-2	15	TRBV7-2	CASSPRTVANYGYTF	TGTGCCAGCAGCCCCCGGACAGTAGCCAACTATGGCTACACCTTC
-	few	TRBJ2-4	13	TRBV6-5	CASSYVGQNIQYF	TGTGCCAGCAGTTACGTCGGTCAGAACATTCAGTACTTC